The sequence of this TCR beta chain was determined in a study of blood T cells in healthy people across ages. Using a J-beta primer mix together with a sample-barcoded 5' primer, a second PCR was run for roughly 7 to 11 cycles. Researchers report that a template-switch adaptor with 12 random nucleotides tagged each cDNA molecule. Via MiXCR, TCRdb re-called the 5' RACE reads, giving one row per CDR3 protein. Here the sample spans about 680,000 distinct CDR3 sequences, 49% being singletons. Deletions cut 1 base from V and 0 bases from J, with 11 bases between. In germline, CDR1 is SGHRS, CDR2 YFSETQ. The CDR3 totals 15 residues.

This chain joins TRBV5-1 and TRBJ2-7; D might be TRBD2 (5 bases). The receptor comes from a woman in her sixties in good health. Sequencing was done on a sample of blood. The CDR3 loop reads CASSLRGVHSYEQYF. DNA for the CDR3: TGCGCCAGCAGCTTGCGGGGAGTTCACTCCTACGAGCAGTACTTC.